The text below deals with one TCR beta chain. Its antigen is currently unknown. The data derive from a study of OX40 agonist ivuxolimab in advanced cancers. Study as a whole: Dose-escalation patients suffered from hepatocellular carcinoma, melanoma, renal cell or head and neck cancer. The study, taken as a whole, reports: Doses of 0.1 to 3.0 mg/kg were accompanied by clonal expansion of CD4+ and CD8+ blood T cells by week 6. There were, on average, more expanded clones in CD8+ T cells than in CD4+.

This CDR3 spans 13 amino acids. Germline CDR1 SEHNR, CDR2 FQNEAQ (reference sequence). The ends were cut back, 5 bases at V and 4 bases at J, with 8 bases in the middle. TCRdb's table, derived via immunoSEQ multiplex PCR, lists solely in-frame clones and lacks some. This table has some 75,000 clones, roughly 86% appearing once. The source material was CD4+ or CD8+ T cells sorted from blood, sampled in a trial of the OX40 agonist ivuxolimab. This chain links TRBV7-9 with TRBJ2-2; D is uncertain. The source is an adult with an advanced solid tumor such as melanoma, head and neck, liver or kidney cancer. The CDR3 DNA sequence: TGTGCCAGCAGCAAAGAATTCACCGGGGAGCTGTTTTTT. It specifies CASSKEFTGELFF.